This T cell receptor (beta chain) was profiled in a study of blood T cell repertoires in COVID-19. Germline V gene lookup returns CDR1 SEHNR and CDR2 FQNEAQ (reference sequence). CDR3 length equals 14 residues. Trimming removed 0 bases from V and 8 bases from J, with 11 bases in between. Sequenced by immunoSEQ multiplex PCR; TCRdb stores in-frame clones only, minus some. The repertoire holds about 190,000 clones, with approximately 84% as singletons. This chain joins TRBV7-9 and TRBJ1-5, with D tentatively TRBD1 (6 bases). The source material was PBMCs or T cells enriched from blood (not recorded which). The clonotype was recovered from a woman in her 30s who had recovered from COVID-19. The CDR3 region has the DNA TGTGCCAGCAGCTTAGCGCAGGGGACGGAGCCCCAGCATTTT. It yields the protein CASSLAQGTEPQHF.